This T cell receptor beta chain comes out of a study of cytomegalovirus exposure and HLA in healthy donors. Study outcomes and limitations: Other equally common chains were less clonally expanded than HLA-associated TCR beta chains, a later analysis showed.

The donors gave bone marrow, and they were healthy. This clone was counted between two and nine times. Its antigen remains unidentified. Trimming at V came to 7 bases and at J to 5 bases, leaving 6 bases not matched to a gene. Germline CDR1 is MNHNY and CDR2 is SVGAGI (reference sequence). There are 13 residues in the CDR3. The primer mix had 60 Vbeta and 13 Jbeta primers. Sequenced by immunoSEQ multiplex PCR; TCRdb stores in-frame clones only, minus some. The sample carries about 160,000 clones, 86% recorded once. The chain carries TRBV6-6 and TRBJ1-2; TRBD1 matches 8 bases. The receptor's source is a woman younger than 35 in good health and CMV-seronegative. Material: PBMCs. The CDR3 spells CASTKQGVYGYTF. The DNA of the CDR3 is TGTGCCAGCACTAAACAGGGGGTTTATGGCTACACCTTC.